This TCR beta chain was sequenced in a study of response to subunit inactivated influenza vaccine (dated by TCRdb to about 2018). About the investigation overall: To follow how T cells responded to a trivalent subunit inactivated influenza vaccine, the researchers relied on deep quantitative profiling of the T cell receptor repertoire.

Looking up the germline V gene yields CDR1 SQVTM and CDR2 ANQGSEA. From the cysteine through the phenylalanine, the CDR3 covers 11 amino acids. Only the CDR3 portion is preserved as DNA: 33 bases, with reading frame beginning at the first base. V and J lose 1 base and 3 bases, and a span of 4 bases separates them. With regard to this clonotype: What this receptor recognizes is not known. There are no base qualities to consult, and no much larger clone falls within one base.

The library was built by means of RT-PCR. Sequencing instrument: Illumina HiSeq 2500. TCRdb trimmed the raw reads at Q25, called clones with MiXCR and kept productive beta chains. Every entry covers one CDR3 protein and lists the most common genes and DNA from its rows. This sample lists 600,000 to 850,000 distinct CDR3 sequences; 14% were detected once. The top ten clones comprise 7.6% of the sample. The investigation overall reported the following: The authors suggested that each seasonal influenza vaccination may recruit only a limited number of new T cells.

Recombination connected TRBV29-1 to TRBJ2-7; the D gene identity is not certain. The TCR was taken from a man between 45 and 60 years old who received an inactivated influenza vaccine. Donor details come from another sample of the same person, matched by shared clones. Material: PBMCs from blood, obtained around 15 days before vaccination. The CDR3 sequence is CSVEADYEQYF. The nucleotides read TGCAGCGTTGAAGCTGACTACGAGCAGTACTTC.